This is a list of T cell receptor beta chains from one sample in a study of patients and donors after allogeneic stem cell transplantation. MiXCR, run by TCRdb on the RT-PCR reads, gives a single entry per CDR3 protein. The sample yields about a million distinct CDR3 sequences, approximately 18% seen once. Material for sequencing was blood, either unsorted or a sorted T cell fraction (not recorded which). All receptors come from a human donor who was either an allogeneic HSCT recipient or a stem cell or donor lymphocyte infusion donor (not recorded which). It is not recorded whose cells these are; they may come from a transplant donor. The CDR3 runs from the conserved cysteine through the conserved F or W. D genes are given only for firm matches. The size field is filled for only some rows; it gives once, few, many or a size class.

TRBV12-3/TRBV12-4	many	NA	TRBJ1-1	CASSLGGWTEAFF	TGTGCCAGCAGTTTGGGCGGGTGGACTGAAGCTTTCTTT
TRBV30	few	TRBD2	TRBJ2-7	CAWSPLAGGINEQYF	TGTGCCTGGAGTCCACTAGCGGGGGGGATCAACGAGCAGTACTTC
TRBV20-1	NA	NA	TRBJ2-1	CSARRQGGEQFF	TGCAGTGCTAGGCGACAGGGAGGTGAGCAGTTCTTC
TRBV10-3	NA	NA	TRBJ1-1	CAISYRENTEAFF	TGTGCCATCAGTTACAGGGAGAACACTGAAGCTTTCTTT
TRBV20-1	few	NA	TRBJ2-1	CSARQNNEQFF	TGCAGTGCTAGACAGAATAATGAGCAGTTCTTC
TRBV24-1	NA	NA	TRBJ2-2	CATSGPPNAGELFF	TGTGCCACCAGTGGGCCCCCGAACGCCGGGGAGCTGTTTTTT
TRBV29-1	NA	NA	TRBJ1-2	CSVEVLRDHYGYTF	TGCAGCGTTGAAGTCCTCCGGGACCACTATGGCTACACCTTC
TRBV18	few	TRBD1	TRBJ2-7	CASSPIPGTGGGEQYF	TGTGCCAGCTCACCTATCCCCGGGACAGGGGGAGGCGAGCAGTACTTC
TRBV7-2	few	TRBD2	TRBJ2-1	CASSLEAGGHNEQFF	TGTGCCAGCAGCTTAGAAGCGGGAGGGCATAATGAGCAGTTCTTC
TRBV7-2	NA	NA	TRBJ2-5	CASSLGAGSSAQETQYF	TGTGCCAGCAGCTTAGGCGCGGGATCGTCCGCACAAGAGACCCAGTACTTC
TRBV21-1	few	NA	TRBJ2-5	CARLLAGETQYF	TGTGCCAGATTACTAGCGGGAGAGACCCAGTACTTC
TRBV25-1	few	NA	TRBJ1-5	CASSEQGKSNQPQHF	TGTGCCAGCAGTGAACAGGGTAAGAGCAATCAGCCCCAGCATTTT
TRBV4-3	few	NA	TRBJ2-7	CASSQDRSTYEQYF	TGCGCCAGCAGCCAAGATCGATCGACCTACGAGCAGTACTTC
TRBV12-5	NA	NA	TRBJ1-2	CASGLSHNWVGSEGDYGYTF	TGTGCTAGTGGTTTGTCGCATAACTGGGTTGGCTCTGAAGGGGACTATGGCTACACCTTC
TRBV9	few	NA	TRBJ2-1	CASSGYLDWKRDRSYNEQFF	TGTGCCAGCAGCGGATATCTGGATTGGAAGAGGGACCGCTCCTACAATGAGCAGTTCTTC
TRBV12-3/TRBV12-4	few	NA	TRBJ2-6	CAVGGWNSGANVLTF	TGTGCCGTCGGGGGTTGGAATTCTGGGGCCAACGTCCTGACTTTC
TRBV2	NA	NA	TRBJ2-3	CASTSSKGPDTQYF	TGTGCCAGCACTTCTTCCAAGGGTCCGGATACGCAGTATTTT
TRBV6-1	many	TRBD1	TRBJ1-6	CASSHTGVVYNSPLHF	TGTGCCAGCAGCCACACAGGGGTTGTCTATAATTCACCCCTCCACTTT
TRBV12-3/TRBV12-4	few	NA	TRBJ1-2	CASSRTGAGGYTF	TGTGCCAGCAGTCGGACGGGGGCAGGAGGCTACACCTTC
TRBV12-3/TRBV12-4	NA	TRBD1	TRBJ2-7	CASRGGQGVYEQYF	TGTGCCAGCAGAGGGGGACAGGGGGTATACGAGCAGTACTTC
TRBV7-3	NA	TRBD1	TRBJ2-2	CASSLAGGPGELFF	TGTGCCAGCAGCTTGGCAGGGGGCCCCGGGGAGCTGTTTTTT
TRBV6-5	few	TRBD2	TRBJ2-3	CASSFGLGGDTQYF	TGTGCCAGCAGTTTCGGACTAGGAGGCGATACGCAGTATTTT
TRBV6-1	few	TRBD1	TRBJ1-5	CASGDRENINQPQHF	TGTGCCAGTGGGGACAGGGAAAACATCAATCAGCCCCAGCATTTT
TRBV10-3	NA	NA	TRBJ2-2	CADERGTTGELFF	TGTGCCGACGAGAGGGGGACCACCGGGGAGCTGTTTTTT
TRBV12-3/TRBV12-4	many	NA	TRBJ2-3	CASSLALDTQYF	TGTGCCAGCAGTTTAGCGCTAGATACGCAGTATTTT
TRBV4-3	few	TRBD1	TRBJ2-7	CAGDRSSYEQYF	TGCGCGGGGGACAGGAGCTCCTACGAGCAGTACTTC
TRBV27	many	TRBD1	TRBJ1-1	CASSLTGGTVEAFF	TGTGCCAGCAGCCTGACAGGGGGGACGGTCGAAGCTTTCTTT
TRBV7-2	once	NA	TRBJ2-3	CASILGPGQGPYF	TGTGCCAGCATCCTGGGGCCTGGGCAGGGCCCGTATTTT
TRBV20-1	few	TRBD1	TRBJ2-3	CSAQTGADTQYF	TGCAGTGCCCAGACAGGGGCAGATACGCAGTATTTT
TRBV4-3	NA	TRBD1	TRBJ1-1	CASSQEATGGNPEAFF	TGCGCCAGCAGCCAGGAAGCGACAGGGGGAAATCCTGAAGCTTTCTTT
TRBV6-5	NA	NA	TRBJ2-7	CASSYSRTQLGKQYF	TGTGCCAGCAGTTACTCGAGGACCCAACTGGGGAAGCAGTACTTC
TRBV27	many	NA	TRBJ1-5	CASSLGWANQPQHF	TGTGCCAGCAGTTTAGGTTGGGCTAATCAGCCCCAGCATTTT
TRBV24-1	few	NA	TRBJ2-5	CATSPDGPQETQYF	TGTGCCACCAGCCCCGACGGTCCCCAAGAGACCCAGTACTTC
TRBV20-1	NA	TRBD2	TRBJ2-5	CSARKASGGALDQETQYF	TGCAGTGCTAGAAAGGCTAGCGGGGGGGCCTTGGACCAAGAGACCCAGTACTTC
TRBV20-1	few	NA	TRBJ1-1	CSARDQGNRGTEAFF	TGCAGTGCTAGAGATCAGGGGAACCGGGGGACTGAAGCTTTCTTT
TRBV29-1	few	NA	TRBJ2-7	CSVEEEATYEQYF	TGCAGCGTTGAAGAGGAGGCCACGTACGAGCAGTACTTC
TRBV12-3/TRBV12-4	NA	NA	TRBJ2-7	CASSLGRGPPRDEQYF	TGTGCCAGCAGTTTGGGTCGCGGCCCCCCGCGCGACGAGCAGTACTTC
TRBV5-1	many	TRBD1	TRBJ2-1	CASTKQGMNEQFF	TGCGCCAGCACCAAACAGGGGATGAATGAGCAGTTCTTC
TRBV30	NA	NA	TRBJ2-2	CASNGGSGGELFF	TGTGCCTCTAATGGGGGATCGGGCGGGGAGCTGTTTTTT
TRBV24-1	NA	TRBD2	TRBJ2-5	CATSDITSGLQETQYF	TGTGCCACCAGTGACATCACTAGCGGTCTACAAGAGACCCAGTACTTC